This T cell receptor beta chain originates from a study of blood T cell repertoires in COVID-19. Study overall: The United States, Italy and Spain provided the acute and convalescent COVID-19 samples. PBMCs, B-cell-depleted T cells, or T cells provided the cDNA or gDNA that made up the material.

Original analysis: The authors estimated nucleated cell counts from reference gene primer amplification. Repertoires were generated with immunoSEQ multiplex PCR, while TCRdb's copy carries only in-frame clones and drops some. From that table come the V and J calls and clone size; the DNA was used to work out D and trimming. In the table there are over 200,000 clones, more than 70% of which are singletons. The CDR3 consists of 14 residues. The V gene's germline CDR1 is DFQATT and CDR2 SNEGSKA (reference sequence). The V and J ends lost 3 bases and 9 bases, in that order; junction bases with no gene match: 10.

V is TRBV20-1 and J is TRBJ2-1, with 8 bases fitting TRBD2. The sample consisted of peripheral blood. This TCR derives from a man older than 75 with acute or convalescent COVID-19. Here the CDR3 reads CSASPPGLVAEQFF. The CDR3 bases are TGCAGTGCTAGTCCCCCGGGACTAGTCGCTGAGCAGTTCTTC.